This T cell receptor beta chain stems from a study of cytomegalovirus exposure and HLA in healthy donors. PCR primers comprised 60 Vbeta and 13 Jbeta primers. This table comes from immunoSEQ multiplex PCR, and its TCRdb copy is limited to in-frame clones, with some not included. The repertoire holds 50,000 to 75,000 clones, with 80% as singletons. Study-wide points: TCR beta V segments were, for the most part, productive about 87% or about 30% of the time in an earlier analysis.

Regarding this clone: Its antigen remains unidentified.

In germline, CDR1 is SNHLY, CDR2 FYNNEI. CDR3 size: 13 residues. The V and J ends lost 7 bases and 1 base respectively, with 11 bases between them. The sequenced material came from PBMCs. The J gene is TRBJ2-7, the V gene TRBV2; no firm D call. This clonotype was sampled from a woman in her thirties or forties in good health and CMV-seronegative. CDR3 sequence reads: CASMLTRSYEQYF. CDR3 in DNA: TGTGCCAGCATGCTGACCAGGTCCTACGAGCAGTACTTC.